This T cell receptor (beta chain) was documented in a study of OX40 agonist ivuxolimab in advanced cancers. Some background on the complete study: Ivuxolimab was a fully human IgG2 agonistic monoclonal antibody targeting the costimulatory receptor OX40 (CD134). A male proportion of roughly 80% and a mean age of roughly 58 years, ranging from about 20 to 80, were recorded for the dose-escalation cohort. Partial responses were achieved by three dose-escalation patients, of whom one had hepatocellular carcinoma and two had cutaneous melanoma. Among the roughly 50 dose-escalation patients, some 20 had hepatocellular carcinoma, roughly 15 melanoma, 9 renal cell carcinoma and 9 head and neck cancer. Prior anti-PD-1, anti-PD-L1 or anti-CTLA-4 therapy was permitted, and approximately 40% of dose-escalation patients had received checkpoint inhibitors. The point of sequencing TCRbeta in the periphery was to test whether ivuxolimab changed TCR sequence diversity and drove clonal T-cell expansion. The paper reports the monotherapy dose-escalation portion (N ≈ 52 patients) of the phase I ivuxolimab trial. Intravenous ivuxolimab was administered to patients every 2 weeks at six dose levels: 0.01, 0.1, 0.3, 1.5, 3 and 10 mg/kg.

The trial excluded patients who had a history of autoimmune disease or were on systemic immunosuppression. In every dose cohort, peripheral blood was drawn for TCR sequencing at baseline, cycle 4 day 1, and cycle 7 day 1. Samples came from an open-label, multicenter, first-in-human phase I dose-escalation trial of ivuxolimab. The trial enrolled adults with locally advanced or metastatic head and neck squamous cell, hepatocellular, melanoma or renal cell carcinoma. Before TCR sequencing, CD4+ T cells and CD8+ T cells were sorted from peripheral blood as separate populations. V is cut by 7 bases and J by 3 bases, and the space between the germline ends is 20 bases. Reading the germline V gene gives CDR1 SQVTM and CDR2 ANQGSEA. The CDR3 starts with the cysteine, ends with the phenylalanine, and has 15 residues. Only the CDR3 DNA stays, 45 bases, in frame from base 1. To sequence the TCRbeta CDR3 region, genomic DNA was isolated from the sorted cells. The immunoSEQ Assay was used to sequence the TCRbeta CDR3 regions. Not all clones reach the TCRdb copy of this immuneACCESS table, which keeps in-frame sequences only. Checked studies attribute under half of the gap to unresolved V genes and leave the rest unexplained. Present in this sample are about 79,000 clones, 86% of which were seen just once. The top ten clones comprise 0.99% of the sample.

Overall study outcomes, separate from this receptor: In partial responders in the 0.1-3.0 mg/kg groups, normalized peripheral clonal expansion was found to be among the lowest, especially among CD8+ T cells. At doses of 0.1 to 3.0 mg/kg, clonal expansion of both CD4+ and CD8+ T cells in blood was seen between baseline and week 6. After ivuxolimab, expanded clones were on average more numerous among CD8+ T cells than among CD4+ T cells. Which antigens the clonally expanded peripheral T cells were specific for was not determined. Low levels of normalized T-cell clonal expansion were also shown by some nonresponding patients.

This clone was found a few times. Its antigen has not been determined. Per-base quality was not reported, and no clone a single base away is much larger than it. The chain couples TRBV29-1 to TRBJ2-3; the D gene is perhaps TRBD1, on 7 matching bases. The source material was CD4+ or CD8+ T cells sorted from blood, sampled in a trial of the OX40 agonist ivuxolimab. The sequence was collected from an adult with an advanced solid tumor such as melanoma, head and neck, liver or kidney cancer. The sequence in DNA is TGCAGCGCCGGAATGACAGGGAGGAGGACAGATACGCAGTATTTT. It codes for CSAGMTGRRTDTQYF.